This T cell receptor beta chain was retrieved from a study of blood T cells in healthy people across ages (dated by TCRdb to about 2015). As for the study more broadly: In model experiments, template switching captured roughly one uniquely barcoded TCR beta cDNA molecule for every two T cells. Using deep sequencing normalized with unique cDNA molecular identifiers, the study measured how TCR beta repertoire diversity changes with age. To avoid experimental bias, donors of different ages were randomly spread across the sequencing lanes. Two additional independent replicas of 1 million unique cDNA reads from the same blood draw were analyzed for two donors (one aged 18 to 30 and one aged 80 or older). The donors were divided into four age groups: young (average roughly 17 years), middle-aged (under 40), aged (around 59) and long-lived (roughly 82). What the study reported, not specific to this receptor: Total diversity estimates from one million sequenced T cells were considered lower bounds and underestimates. As age increased, observed TCR beta diversity per million T cells dropped in a roughly linear way, and a significant reduction was already evident by age about 40. Compared with the aged group, the long-lived group had more naive CD4+ T cells, fewer expanded clones and increased TCR diversity, a pattern suggesting age selection. Since profiling was done on bulk unsorted PBMCs, naive and antigen-experienced compartments could not be conclusively compared. Because donor CMV infection status was unknown, age-related changes in expanded clonotypes were potentially confounded. There was a strong correlation between observed TCR beta diversity and the percentage of naive T cells measured by flow cytometry.

Donors were 39 systemically healthy Caucasian individuals from Russia aged roughly 6 to 95 years. Around 10 milliliters of peripheral blood were drawn from each donor into EDTA-treated Vacutainer tubes. Ficoll-Paque density-gradient centrifugation was used to isolate PBMCs, with at least 6.5 million per sample. Total RNA, at least 6 micrograms per sample, was extracted from PBMCs with Trizol reagent. For every donor, an aliquot of PBMCs went through flow cytometry to measure the percentages of naive CD45RAhigh/CD27high T cells. As encoded in the germline V gene (reference sequence), CDR1 is SGHKS while CDR2 is YYEKEE. The CDR3 numbers 15 residues from cysteine through phenylalanine. Of the read, only the CDR3 DNA is kept; its 45 bases are in frame from base 1. The V and J ends are trimmed by 0 bases and 4 bases, leaving 13 bases between them. Note on this clonotype: Its binding antigen is unknown. Base qualities are missing; no much larger clone stands one base away.

Library generation was performed with 5' RACE. Sequencing took place on an Illumina HiSeq 2500. The second PCR ran for about 6 to 12 cycles and used a J-beta primer mix along with a sample-barcoded 5' primer. A template-switch 5' adaptor carrying 12 random nucleotides introduced a unique molecular identifier onto each TCR beta cDNA molecule. Each sample yielded at least 2.5 million CDR3-containing paired-end reads. The Mint cDNA synthesis kit, primed by a TRBC-specific oligonucleotide, was used to synthesize first-strand cDNA from all RNA. All cDNA was treated with uracil-DNA glycosylase and then went through a first 18-cycle PCR with the universal primers M1SS and BC2_uni_R. The authors' pipeline ran thus. Each sample was normalized by randomly selecting 1 million high-quality reads, each carrying a distinct molecular identifier. Reads sharing molecular identifiers were discarded rather than binned into consensus sequences. MiTCR, with a Q25 quality threshold and the strictest error-elimination algorithm, was used for CDR3 identification, clonotype clustering and error correction. A nonparametric unseen species model with Euler transformation was used to estimate lower-bound total TCR beta diversity. TCRdb's own reprocessing of the public reads used fastp at Q25 and MiXCR and kept productive beta chains. Each CDR3 protein gets just one entry, which takes the most common genes and DNA from the rows behind it. In this record, the V and J calls reflect TCRdb's handling and not the investigators' own analysis. The sample table lists roughly 2 million distinct CDR3 sequences, 49% of them with a count of one. Of the sample, 2.1% is held by the ten largest clones.

Sequencing input: blood. The receptor chain draws on TRBV5-5 and TRBJ1-2; the D gene is unclear. The receptor comes from a middle-aged woman in good health. The CDR3 region reads CASSLANLDRYGYTF. The nucleotide sequence reads as follows: TGTGCCAGCAGCTTGGCGAATCTCGACCGCTATGGCTACACCTTC. Outside the CDR3, residues come from the reference TRBV5-5 and TRBJ1-2 proteins, so the full variable domain is: DAGVTQSPTHLIKTRGQQVTLRCSPISGHKSVSWYQQVLGQGPQFIFQYYEKEERGRGNFPDRFSARQFPNYSSELNVNALLLGDSALYLCASSLANLDRYGYTFGSGTRLTVV.